One TCR beta chain is described in this entry. The length of the CDR3 is 11 residues. Germline V gives CDR1 SGHDN, CDR2 FVKESK. V shed 1 base and J shed 8 bases, with 5 bases lying between them. The source of the sample is a study of T cell responses to AZD1222 COVID-19 vaccine. Method: immunoSEQ multiplex PCR; TCRdb's copy keeps in-frame clones and lacks some. Seen here are some 150,000 clones, approximately 95% observed once, and the top ten hold approximately 0.96%. The chain joins TRBV14 to TRBJ1-1; no clear D. This receptor was obtained from an adult in good health. The sequencing here drew on peripheral blood, taken on day 0 of MenACWY control vaccination. DNA of the CDR3: TGTGCCAGCAGCCAAGTCCGAGAAGCTTTCTTT. It specifies CASSQVREAFF.